This T cell receptor (beta chain) was recovered during a study of T-cell memory formation after mild COVID-19 (dated by TCRdb to about 2021). Concerning the study at large: TCR sequence clusters from the two donors were found to be largely donor specific. T-cell clones expanding and contracting after mild COVID-19 in a couple of donors were tracked by longitudinal TCRalpha and TCRbeta repertoire sequencing. The cohort was made up of two young adult volunteers, one female and one male, who were previously healthy.

General findings and caveats noted by the study authors: Contracting CD4+ clones turned up mainly in the CM and EM memory subsets, whereas EMRA was where CD8+ clones were enriched. Clones contracting from day 15 to 85 had balanced CD4/CD8 phenotypes, while a second wave expanding from day 15 to 37 was biased towards CD4+. Only a couple of mild cases were covered by the study, and larger cohorts that include severe cases with pre-infection samples were considered necessary. Some responding clones were found in pre-infection memory, which suggests that pre-existing cross-reactive memory T cells took part in the SARS-CoV-2 response. SARS-CoV-2 specificity was not confirmed for the second-wave clones peaking on day 37.

Ficoll-Paque density gradient centrifugation was the method used to isolate PBMCs. Sequenced using an Illumina NovaSeq 6000. TCRalpha and TCRbeta cDNA libraries were built by 5'RACE with constant-segment primers, adding sample barcodes and unique molecular identifiers. Trizol reagent was used to extract RNA from every sample. Libraries were amplified in two PCR steps, with a second sample barcode and Illumina TruSeq adapters added in the second step. Sequencing of libraries was performed on an Illumina NovaSeq with 2 x 150 bp paired-end reads. In the paper's pipeline: With migec v1.2.7, reads were demultiplexed and then collapsed into UMI-guided consensus sequences. With mixcr v2.1.11, UMI consensuses were aligned to TRA and TRB V and J templates and assembled into clonotypes. A clonotype was counted as expanded or contracted only if both edgeR and NoisET called the change significant, with noise models trained on biological replicates. For edgeR calls, a false discovery rate-adjusted p below 0.01 and a log2 fold-change threshold of 1 were applied. As an exploratory analysis of dynamics, PCA with hierarchical clustering was applied to max-normalized trajectories of the 1000 most abundant clonotypes. Each responding clone was given a CD4 or CD8 phenotype based on the CD4+ and CD8+ repertoires, which had been sequenced separately. TCRdb took the public reads, trimmed them with fastp at Q25, ran MiXCR for clone calling and kept in-frame beta chains. Merged by CDR3 protein, the rows form single entries marked with the most common genes and DNA. These V and J calls are TCRdb output, not the study's own analysis. A total of under 600,000 distinct CDR3 sequences appear in this sample, 20% to 25% of them only once. Jointly, the top ten make up about 8.4% of the sample.

The sample holds many counts of this clonotype. The specificity of this receptor is unknown. No much larger clone is present one base from it, and per-base qualities are unavailable. The CDR3, from cysteine to phenylalanine, totals 13 residues. The entry retains the CDR3 DNA only, 39 bases that are in frame from base 1. The V end loses 6 bases and the J end loses 1 base, and a stretch of 9 bases separates them. CDR1 and CDR2 (SGHTA, FQGNSA) derive from the germline V gene. The source is an adult woman who had mild COVID-19 (a few samples of this study predate the infection). The sample titles of this study are shuffled in the database, so cell type and time point are left out; the donor was told from shared clones. The sequenced sample consisted of PBMCs or a T cell subset sorted from them (not recorded which). The chain is encoded by TRBV7-2 joined to TRBJ1-2; no D gene can be assigned with confidence. DNA sequence: TGTGCCAGCAGTGTCGAGGGTAACTATGGCTACACCTTC. This codes for CASSVEGNYGYTF.